Below, 10 T cell receptor beta chains from the same sample are listed, as sequenced in a study of blood T cell repertoires in COVID-19. The repertoire was sequenced with immunoSEQ multiplex PCR; TCRdb's copy has only in-frame clones and lacks some. The top ten hold around 2.2% of the sample, which has roughly 280,000 clones, about 90% seen once. Material: peripheral blood. The source is a woman between 50 and 59 years old who had recovered from COVID-19.

As for this clone: The identical CDR3 is also encoded by other nucleotide sequences in the sample. The V gene is TRBV28, the J gene TRBJ1-2, with a possible D match to TRBD1 (5 bases). The CDR3 spans 13 residues. V shed 3 bases and J shed 5 bases, with 10 bases lying between them. Germline V CDR1 and CDR2: MDHEN, SYDVKM. CDR3 residues: CASSFRGGYGYTF. For the CDR3, the DNA is TGTGCCAGCAGTTTTCGGGGGGGTTATGGCTACACCTTC.

The chain has TRBV24-1 and TRBJ2-7; 10 positions match TRBD2. CDR1 and CDR2 from the germline V gene are KGHDR and SFDVKD. The CDR3 totals 15 residues. V lost 5 bases, J lost 4 bases, and 7 bases stayed unmatched. The CDR3 loop reads CATSGSGGGFYEQYF. The CDR3 DNA reads as TGTGCCACCAGTGGGAGCGGGGGGGGTTTTTACGAGCAGTACTTC.

The J gene is TRBJ2-5, the V gene TRBV7-2; 7 positions match TRBD2. V lost 4 bases, J lost 2 bases, and 4 bases stayed unmatched. Germline loops: CDR1 SGHTA, CDR2 FQGNSA. The CDR3 contains 14 residues. The CDR3: CASSSWGGQETQYF. CDR3 nucleotide sequence: TGTGCCAGCAGCTCTTGGGGGGGACAAGAGACCCAGTACTTC.

The genes are TRBV7-2 and TRBJ2-7; a possible D gene is TRBD2 (5 bases). The CDR3 covers 14 residues. Germline assignment: CDR1 SGHTA and CDR2 FQGNSA. V gave up 4 bases and J gave up 3 bases, with 13 bases separating them. The CDR3 region has the DNA TGTGCCAGCAGCTCTCGGAGGAGCCTCTACGAGCAGTACTTC. Its protein product is CASSSRRSLYEQYF. The variable domain in full, with the rest retrieved from reference TRBV7-2 and TRBJ2-7, is GAGVSQSPSNKVTEKGKDVELRCDPISGHTALYWYRQSLGQGLEFLIYFQGNSAPDKSGLPSDRFSAERTGGSVSTLTIQRTQQEDSAVYLCASSSRRSLYEQYFGPGTRLTVT.

This clone has just one count. The chain uses TRBV28 and TRBJ2-1; D is undetermined. Deletions cut 3 bases from V and 10 bases from J, with 16 bases between. The CDR3 consists of 14 residues. Germline-derived CDR1 and CDR2 are MDHEN and SYDVKM. CDR3 in amino acids: CASSLILTSREQFF. Written as DNA, the CDR3 is TGTGCCAGCAGTTTGATCTTGACATCTCGGGAGCAGTTCTTC.

The gene calls are TRBV14 and TRBJ1-1, with D possibly being TRBD1 (5 bases). The CDR3 totals 13 residues. Germline V gene lookup returns CDR1 SGHDN and CDR2 FVKESK. The V end was cut by 4 bases, the J end by 4 bases, with 10 bases between. The CDR3 region is CASSPFGATEAFF. CDR3 DNA sequence: TGTGCCAGCAGCCCATTTGGGGCCACTGAAGCTTTCTTT.

This clone was seen once. This rearrangement joins TRBV21-1 to TRBJ1-3; the table's D call, TRBD1, has no DNA check behind it. TRBV21-1 represents a pseudogene. This CDR3 is 15 amino acids long. CDR3 DNA: TGTGCCAGCAGCAAAGCCGGACAGTCTGGAAACACCATATATTTT. This codes for CASSKAGQSGNTIYF.

The gene calls are TRBV27 and TRBJ2-7, with no clear D. Germline V gene lookup returns CDR1 MNHEY and CDR2 SMNVEV (reference sequence). The CDR3 loop spans 14 amino acids. V was shortened by 3 bases and J by 3 bases, with 12 bases between the two germline ends. The CDR3, as DNA: TGTGCCAGCAGTTTGTTGGCGGAGAGCTACGAGCAGTACTTC. Translated, it gives CASSLLAESYEQYF.

V is TRBV10-1 and J is TRBJ2-1; TRBD1 matches 11 bases. V shed 10 bases, J shed 10 bases, and the junction held 15 bases outside the gene matches. The CDR3 runs 15 residues. Germline CDR1 reads WNHNN; CDR2 reads SYGVQD (reference sequence). The DNA for the CDR3 is TGCGCCAACGACCGACCGGGACAGGGGGAAGTGGAGCAGTTCTTC. Translating gives CANDRPGQGEVEQFF.

The rearrangement uses TRBV4-3 and TRBJ2-7; 7 bases are shared with TRBD2. J lost 0 bases, V lost 0 bases, and 17 bases had no gene match. The CDR3 runs to 20 residues. Per the germline V gene, CDR1 is LGHNA and CDR2 is YSLEER. The CDR3 DNA reads TGCGCCAGCAGCCAAGAAGTGCCCCTATTACTAGCGCCAAGCTCCTACGAGCAGTACTTC. Residues: CASSQEVPLLLAPSSYEQYF.